These 24 T cell receptor beta chains came from one sample sequenced in a study of shared T cell receptors in the human thymus. Sequencing used immunoSEQ multiplex PCR; TCRdb keeps in-frame clones, though not all of them. The repertoire holds roughly 660,000 clones, with approximately 88% as singletons. The same sample was also studied in work on human thymus T cells.

The sample comprised thymocytes. These receptor sequences come from a boy younger than two with a congenital heart defect.

V is TRBV7-9 and J is TRBJ2-7, with D tentatively TRBD1 (6 bases). This CDR3 spans 16 amino acids. Germline V lookup: CDR1 SEHNR, CDR2 FQNEAQ (reference sequence). V lost 0 bases and J lost 2, with 14 bases in between. The CDR3 spells CASSLAVAGDPYEQYF. The CDR3 DNA reads TGTGCCAGCAGCTTAGCGGTGGCAGGGGACCCCTACGAGCAGTACTTC.

This clone was seen a handful of times. As DNA, the CDR3 is TGTGCCTGGAGTGTACGGGGACTCCCTATGGGCAATCAGCCCCAGCATTTT. This sequence encodes CAWSVRGLPMGNQPQHF. This chain links TRBV30 with TRBJ1-5; D possibly corresponds to TRBD1 (5 bases). The germline V gene encodes CDR1 GTSNPN and CDR2 SVGIG (reference sequence). V lost 0 bases, J lost 2 bases, and 17 bases lay in between. The CDR3 has 17 amino acids.

This chain uses TRBV6-1 with TRBJ1-5, with 8 bases fitting TRBD1. The CDR3 consists of 14 residues. V gave up 6 bases and J gave up 4 bases; unmatched junction bases: 5. The germline CDR1 and CDR2 sequences are MNHNS and SASEGT. CDR3 sequence (DNA): TGTGCCAGCAGGCTGACAGGGGATAATCAGCCCCAGCATTTT. Amino acid sequence: CASRLTGDNQPQHF.

This sequence joins TRBV15 and TRBJ2-3; no clear D gene. Germline V CDR1 and CDR2: LNHNV, YYDKDF (reference sequence). The CDR3 has 16 amino acids. V shed 2 bases and J shed 3 bases, with 15 bases lying between them. Here the CDR3 reads CATSRNGQASTDTQYF. In DNA, the CDR3 is TGTGCCACCAGCAGAAATGGTCAGGCATCGACAGATACGCAGTATTTT.

This chain joins TRBV4-3 and TRBJ2-1; D is possibly TRBD1 (6 bases). The CDR3 has 19 amino acids. Trimming pared 0 bases from V and 0 bases from J, leaving 18 bases between. Germline loops: CDR1 LGHNA, CDR2 YSLEER. The chain's CDR3 is CASSQEGVLGTPSYNEQFF. The DNA for the CDR3 is TGCGCCAGCAGCCAAGAGGGAGTCCTTGGGACACCCTCCTACAATGAGCAGTTCTTC.

V and J are TRBV2 and TRBJ1-3; 8 bases line up with TRBD1. Trimming removed 7 bases from V and 6 bases from J; junction bases left unmatched: 14. The germline CDR1 and CDR2 sequences are SNHLY and FYNNEI. This CDR3 has 16 amino acids. In DNA, the CDR3 is TGTGCCAGCAAAAGATTATTCATACAGGGGGAAAACACCATATATTTT. This gives the protein CASKRLFIQGENTIYF.

V is TRBV27 and J is TRBJ2-7; 8 nucleotides align to TRBD2. Trimming at V came to 1 base and at J to 2 bases, leaving 16 bases not matched to a gene. Per the germline V gene, CDR1 is MNHEY and CDR2 is SMNVEV (reference sequence). The CDR3 runs to 19 residues. The CDR3 DNA reads TGTGCCAGCAGTTTATATCACCCCCTCCGGGAGGGGCTAACCTACGAGCAGTACTTC. Translated: CASSLYHPLREGLTYEQYF.

The gene calls are TRBV30 and TRBJ2-3, with 7 bases lining up with TRBD1. V lost 1 base, J lost 4 bases, and 2 bases stayed unmatched. CDR1 GTSNPN and CDR2 SVGIG come from the germline V gene (reference sequence). CDR3 length equals 13 residues. CDR3 sequence: CAWSDRGSDTQYF. The CDR3 bases are TGTGCCTGGAGTGACAGGGGCTCAGATACGCAGTATTTT.

This clone appeared once. The genes are TRBV6-5 and TRBJ2-7, with 12 nucleotides matching TRBD2. The CDR3 extends over 16 amino acids. The trim removed 4 bases at V and 3 bases at J, leaving 7 bases unmatched. Germline V gene data show CDR1 as MNHEY and CDR2 as SVGAGI. The CDR3 DNA follows: TGTGCCAGCAGTTCTGATTCGACTAGCGGGAGCTACGAGCAGTACTTC. It encodes CASSSDSTSGSYEQYF.

The sample holds one count of this clone. V is TRBV7-9 and J is TRBJ1-1, with unresolved D. The CDR3 contains 12 residues. V shed 6 bases and J shed 0 bases, with 5 bases lying between them. Germline CDR1 is SEHNR and CDR2 is FQNEAQ (reference sequence). The CDR3 spells CASRSMNTEAFF. The CDR3 coding sequence is TGTGCCAGCAGGTCAATGAACACTGAAGCTTTCTTT.

A single count supports this clone. This sequence joins TRBV14 and TRBJ2-7; possible D gene TRBD2, 6 bases. Germline CDR1 and CDR2: SGHDN and FVKESK. The length of the CDR3 is 13 residues. V dropped 4 bases and J dropped 6 bases, with 13 bases sitting between them. The CDR3 DNA reads as TGTGCCAGCAGCCCAGCCGGAGGGGCCGAGCAGTACTTC. Its translation: CASSPAGGAEQYF.

The V call is TRBV5-6, the J call TRBJ2-7, with D possibly TRBD1 on 5 matching bases. This CDR3 has 15 amino acids. The V and J ends lost 4 bases and 2 bases respectively, with 16 bases between them. Per germline, CDR1 SGHDT and CDR2 YYEEEE. The chain's CDR3 is CASSLNPDSPYEQYF. The CDR3 DNA follows: TGTGCCAGCAGCCTTAACCCTGACAGTCCCTACGAGCAGTACTTC.

This clone was found a few times. The DNA for the CDR3 is TGTGCCAGCAGTGAATTCGGGAGGGCCGATAATGAGCAGTTCTTC. Translation: CASSEFGRADNEQFF. The chain combines TRBV6-1 with TRBJ2-1; 8 nucleotides match TRBD2. J gave up 7 bases and V 2 bases, and 7 bases lay outside the gene matches. The CDR3 has 15 residues. Per the germline V gene, CDR1 is MNHNS and CDR2 is SASEGT.

The gene calls are TRBV2 and TRBJ1-3; no clear D. With 6 bases removed from V and 2 bases from J, the gap between germline ends came to 11 bases. Germline-derived CDR1 and CDR2 are SNHLY and FYNNEI. The CDR3 is 14 residues long. The DNA for the CDR3 is TGTGCCAGCAGGGCACATGAGGCTGGAAACACCATATATTTT. It specifies CASRAHEAGNTIYF.

The rearrangement links TRBV25-1 to TRBJ2-5; D is possibly TRBD1 (5 bases). The tail of the sequence fits TRBJ2-7 better, so the J call may be wrong. Germline loops: CDR1 MGHDK, CDR2 SYGVNS. The CDR3 consists of 14 residues. The CDR3 spells CASSDTVRGNEQYF. The CDR3 DNA sequence: TGTGCCAGCAGTGATACGGTTAGGGGAAACGAGCAGTACTTC.

V usage is TRBV6-5 and J usage is TRBJ2-1, with 8 bases fitting TRBD2. CDR3 length: 14 residues. CDR1 is MNHEY, CDR2 SVGAGI, per germline. V lost 2 bases to trimming and J lost 6 bases; unmatched junction nucleotides: 3. The CDR3 DNA reads as TGTGCCAGCAGTTACACTAGCGGCTTCAATGAGCAGTTCTTC. The encoded protein is CASSYTSGFNEQFF.

As for this clone: The junction shows a germline mismatch at one end, possibly a read error. This same CDR3 is encoded by further DNA sequences in the sample. CDR3 protein: CASSPGTGTSYEQYF. CDR3 nucleotides: TGTGCCAGCAGTCCAGGGACAGGGACCTCCTACGAACAGTACTTC. This chain connects TRBV27 to TRBJ2-7; 9 bases line up with TRBD1. Germline assignment: CDR1 MNHEY and CDR2 SMNVEV (reference sequence). The CDR3 spans 15 residues.

The chain employs TRBV5-6 and TRBJ2-1; tentative D call: TRBD1 (6 bases). V was pared by 3 bases and J by 0 bases, with 13 bases between. Germline V CDR1 and CDR2: SGHDT, YYEEEE. The CDR3 contains 16 residues. The CDR3 DNA follows: TGTGCCAGCAGCTGGACCCGGGACACCTCCTACAATGAGCAGTTCTTC. Protein sequence: CASSWTRDTSYNEQFF.

J is TRBJ2-7 and V is TRBV4-3; D is undetermined. This CDR3 spans 16 amino acids. CDR1 is LGHNA and CDR2 is YSLEER in the germline V gene. The germline V and J ends were trimmed by 1 base and 2 bases, with 15 bases remaining between them. The CDR3 DNA sequence: TGCGCCAGCAGCCAAGCCCGCCAGCCTAGGCCCTACGAGCAGTACTTC. Encoded protein: CASSQARQPRPYEQYF.

V and J are TRBV6-5 and TRBJ2-7; 8 bases line up with TRBD1. Germline V CDR1 and CDR2: MNHEY, SVGAGI. The trim removed 7 bases at V and 3 bases at J, leaving 8 bases unmatched. The CDR3 runs 14 residues. As DNA, the CDR3 is TGTGCCAGCACCCGACAGGGGAAGGGCTACGAGCAGTACTTC. It encodes CASTRQGKGYEQYF.

V usage is TRBV20-1 and J usage is TRBJ2-3; D call uncertain. Germline CDR1 reads DFQATT; CDR2 reads SNEGSKA (reference sequence). This CDR3 is built from 11 residues. V dropped 7 bases and J dropped 1 base, with 6 bases sitting between them. The CDR3 region has the DNA TGCAGTGGGAGCTGCACAGATACGCAGTATTTT. This translates into CSGSCTDTQYF.

V and J are TRBV19 and TRBJ1-5; weak D call: TRBD1 (6 bases). V was pared by 5 bases and J by 0 bases, with 20 bases between. In germline, CDR1 is LNHDA, CDR2 SQIVND (reference sequence). The CDR3 covers 18 residues. The CDR3 sequence: CASSRGAAGVYSNQPQHF. The CDR3 region has the DNA TGTGCCAGTAGTCGGGGGGCAGCGGGAGTATATAGCAATCAGCCCCAGCATTTT.

Details on this clone: An end of the junction does not agree with germline; a read error may underlie this. The rearrangement joins TRBV5-6 to TRBJ2-5, with 8 bases that match TRBD1. The germline V gene encodes CDR1 SGHDT and CDR2 YYEEEE. The CDR3 has 13 residues. DNA for the CDR3: TGTGCCAGCACCTTGGACAGGGAAGAGACCCAGTACTTC. This gives the protein CASTLDREETQYF.

The chain uses TRBV11-3 and TRBJ2-1, with 14 bases matching TRBD2. Germline V gene sequence: CDR1 SGHNT, CDR2 YENEEA. With 5 bases clipped from V and 10 bases from J, the junction kept 7 bases outside the gene matches. There are 15 residues in the CDR3. In DNA, the CDR3 is TGTGCCAGCAGCCCCCAGACTAGCGGGAGGGCCGAGCAGTTCTTC. Its translation is CASSPQTSGRAEQFF.